This note documents a single T cell receptor beta chain sequence. The antigen remains unidentified. This specimen belongs to a study of cytomegalovirus exposure and HLA in healthy donors. The germline CDR1 and CDR2 sequences are SGHDT and YYEEEE. Trimming removed 4 bases from V and 4 bases from J; junction bases left unmatched: 2. The CDR3 contains 15 residues. Findings and caveats of the study: Sequencing artifact likely explains a cluster of highly shared sequence variants.

The PCR contained 60 Vbeta and 13 Jbeta primers. Sequenced by immunoSEQ multiplex PCR; TCRdb stores in-frame clones only, minus some. Its table lists 65,000 to 95,000 clones. This receptor was obtained from a man aged 30 to 39 in good health and CMV-seronegative. The V call is TRBV5-6, the J call TRBJ2-2, with TRBD1 matching 12 bases. The specimen sequenced was PBMCs. The CDR3 protein is CASSRDRGLTGELFF. DNA for the CDR3: TGTGCCAGCAGCAGGGACAGGGGGCTCACCGGGGAGCTGTTTTTT. Complete variable domain (other parts from reference TRBV5-6 and TRBJ2-2): DAGVTQSPTHLIKTRGQQVTLRCSPKSGHDTVSWYQQALGQGPQFIFQYYEEEERQRGNFPDRFSGHQFPNYSSELNVNALLLGDSALYLCASSRDRGLTGELFFGEGSRLTVL.